These 28 T cell receptor beta chains were all obtained from the same sample, sequenced in a study of T cells in women clearing cervical HPV infection. The method was immunoSEQ multiplex PCR; TCRdb's version includes in-frame clones alone and lacks a portion of them. This sample contains fewer than 35,000 clones. Sequencing was done on a sample of blood buffy coat. The receptors were sampled from a woman between 18 and 69 years old with a cervical HPV16 infection that either progressed to CIN3+ or cleared (not recorded which).

A note on this clone: The missing CDR3 end, 3 residues past where the read stops, is filled in from the germline J gene. The rearrangement links TRBV20-1 to TRBJ2-1, with a possible D match to TRBD2 (6 bases). There are 16 residues in the CDR3. V was cut by 0 bases and J by 0 bases, with 12 bases left in between. Germline CDR1 reads DFQATT; CDR2 reads SNEGSKA (reference sequence). The sequenced CDR3 bases are TGCAGTGCTAGAGATCGGGACTCCGACTCCTACAATGAG. Protein product: CSARDRDSDSYNE. The whole CDR3 region reads CSARDRDSDSYNEQFF.

Concerning this clone: Sequencing ends 3 residues short of the CDR3 end; the germline J gene provides the rest. J is TRBJ2-1 and V is TRBV20-1; possible D gene TRBD2, 6 bases. Germline V lookup: CDR1 DFQATT, CDR2 SNEGSKA (reference sequence). The V gene lost 4 bases and the J gene lost 2 bases, with 15 bases spanning the gap. CDR3 length: 15 amino acids. The CDR3 here is CSATNRDSPYNEQFF. The CDR3 DNA, read in part, is TGCAGTGCTACCAACCGGGACTCCCCCTACAATGAG.

As for this clone: The read finishes 3 residues shy of the CDR3 end, and the germline J gene is used to complete it. The chain joins TRBV18 to TRBJ2-1; maybe TRBD2 (5 bases). V was clipped by 2 bases and J by 7 bases, with 12 bases between them. CDR1 is KGHSH and CDR2 is LQKENI in the germline V gene. The CDR3 contains 14 residues. CDR3 DNA (partial): TGTGCCAGCTCACCAGGACTCTTCAGGAATGAG. It encodes CASSPGLFRNE. The whole CDR3 sequence is CASSPGLFRNEQFF.

For this clone: The CDR3 end is not reached by the read, which stops 3 residues before it; the germline J gene fills it in. The chain links TRBV27 to TRBJ1-5; TRBD1 is a possible D gene (5 bases). The ends were cut back, 3 bases at V and 6 bases at J, with 9 bases in the middle. This CDR3 comprises 13 residues. Germline lookup yields CDR1 MNHEY and CDR2 SMNVEV (reference sequence). This CDR3 is CASSFERGQPQHF. Partial CDR3 DNA: TGTGCCAGCAGTTTCGAAAGGGGTCAGCCC.

Regarding this clone: The missing CDR3 end, 3 residues past where the read stops, is filled in from the germline J gene. The rearrangement links TRBV7-9 to TRBJ2-5; 10 bases map to TRBD2. J was trimmed by 5 bases and V by 4 bases; bases with no gene match: 7. Germline CDR1 SEHNR, CDR2 FQNEAQ (reference sequence). The CDR3 has 15 amino acids. The covered CDR3 bases are TGTGCCAGCAGCTCAGGACTAGCGGTGGAGGAGACC. Translation gives CASSSGLAVEET. The whole CDR3 protein is CASSSGLAVEETQYF.

In regard to this clone: The read ends 3 residues before the CDR3 terminus; that terminus is restored from the germline J gene. The chain uses TRBV7-2 and TRBJ1-2, with D possibly matching TRBD1 (5 bases). The CDR3 has 15 residues. Per the germline V gene, CDR1 is SGHTA and CDR2 is FQGNSA. CDR3 bases read: TGTGCCAGCAGCTTAGTAGGGACTGCCATGCGCGAC. It translates to CASSLVGTAMRD. The full CDR3 is CASSLVGTAMRDYTF.

Note on this clone: The read falls 3 residues short of the CDR3 end, and the missing part is taken from the germline J gene. The sample holds other DNA sequences that translate to the same CDR3. V usage is TRBV20-1 and J usage is TRBJ1-6; 9 bases map to TRBD1. From germline, CDR1 is DFQATT and CDR2 SNEGSKA (reference sequence). V was pared by 4 bases and J by 8 bases, with 3 bases of the junction left unmatched. The CDR3 covers 13 residues. CDR3 region: CSAMGQGDSPLHF. The part of the CDR3 DNA that was read is TGCAGTGCTATGGGACAGGGAGATTCACCC.

On this clone: The CDR3 end is not reached by the read, which stops 3 residues before it; the germline J gene fills it in. The rearrangement uses TRBV18 and TRBJ2-1; TRBD1 agrees at 7 bases. Trimming removed 3 bases from V and 9 bases from J; junction bases left unmatched: 5. CDR1 KGHSH and CDR2 LQKENI come from the germline V gene. CDR3 size: 13 residues. The CDR3 is CASSPDRAGEQFF. CDR3 DNA, as far as it was read: TGTGCCAGCTCACCTGACAGGGCAGGTGAG.

Concerning this clone itself: The CDR3 extends 3 residues past the end of the read, so its final part is completed from the germline J gene. The chain uses TRBV20-1 and TRBJ2-1; tentative D call: TRBD1 (8 bases). The germline V gene encodes CDR1 DFQATT and CDR2 SNEGSKA (reference sequence). Trimming removed 1 base from V and 7 bases from J, with 14 bases in between. The CDR3 spans 14 residues. The chain's CDR3 is CSARAGQGGNEQFF. CDR3 DNA, as far as it was read: TGCAGTGCTAGAGCCGGACAGGGAGGGAATGAG.

A remark on this clone: Coverage ceases 3 residues before the CDR3 finishes, and the germline J gene fills in the end. The gene calls are TRBV7-9 and TRBJ2-7, with unresolved D. This CDR3 is built from 14 residues. Germline CDR1 is SEHNR and CDR2 is FQNEAQ (reference sequence). Trimming stripped 4 bases from V and 5 bases from J, with 15 bases between. Incomplete CDR3 DNA: TGTGCCAGCAGCTCTATAAAAACGAGTCACGAG. It specifies CASSSIKTSHE. Given in full, the CDR3 is CASSSIKTSHEQYF.

On this clone: With the read ending 3 residues before the CDR3 end, the germline J gene is used to fill in that end. The rearrangement uses TRBV27 and TRBJ2-3; 10 bases are a match to TRBD1. After removal of 6 bases from V and 2 bases from J, the junction contained 5 bases not matched to a gene. This CDR3 comprises 15 residues. The V gene's germline CDR1 is MNHEY and CDR2 SMNVEV (reference sequence). The CDR3 bases that were read are TGTGCCAGCAGGGGACAGGGGAGGGTCACAGATACG. It translates to CASRGQGRVTDT. In full, the CDR3 reads CASRGQGRVTDTQYF.

For this clone: The read gets to within 3 residues of the CDR3 end, and the germline J gene fills in the rest. This chain joins TRBV30 and TRBJ1-2; D is ambiguous. The CDR3 extends over 11 amino acids. CDR1 and CDR2 from the germline V gene are GTSNPN and SVGIG (reference sequence). The CDR3 here is CAWSSTDTYTF. The sequenced part of the CDR3 DNA is TGTGCCTGGTCTAGCACAGATACC.

A word on this clone: The CDR3 is cut off 3 residues early in the read; its end comes from the germline J gene. V gene TRBV20-1 combines with J gene TRBJ2-7; D might be TRBD1 (6 bases). CDR3 length equals 17 residues. Looked up from germline, CDR1 is DFQATT and CDR2 is SNEGSKA (reference sequence). The V and J ends lost 4 bases and 3 bases respectively, with 25 bases between them. CDR3 loop: CSAKREIGGSIYYEQYF. The part of the CDR3 DNA that was read is TGCAGTGCTAAACGTGAGATAGGGGGTTCGATTTACTACGAG.

With respect to this clone: The read ends 3 residues shy of where the CDR3 ends; the end is completed using the germline J gene. This chain links TRBV4-2 with TRBJ2-3; 7 positions agree with TRBD2. V dropped 0 bases and J dropped 0; count of bases not matched to a gene: 6. The CDR3 runs to 17 residues. CDR1 is LGHNA, CDR2 YNFKEQ, per germline. Partial CDR3 DNA: TGTGCCAGCAGCCAAGATCTTCTAGCGGAAAGCACAGATACG. Protein: CASSQDLLAESTDT. The full CDR3 protein reads CASSQDLLAESTDTQYF.

The CDR3 region is CASSSREYTQYF. The covered CDR3 bases are TGTGCCAGCAGCTCCCGCGAATATACG. The rearrangement links TRBV11-2 to TRBJ2-3; D gene ambiguous. The read halts 3 residues ahead of the CDR3 end, with the missing end drawn from the germline J gene. CDR3 length: 12 residues. V was cut by 4 bases and J by 7 bases, with 9 bases left in between. The germline V gene encodes CDR1 SGHAT and CDR2 FQNNGV.

The DNA read from the CDR3 is TGTGCCAGTAGTATGGGACTAGCGGGCCGCTGGATCAACAATGAG. This translates into CASSMGLAGRWINNE. In full, the CDR3 reads CASSMGLAGRWINNEQFF. The chain links TRBV19 to TRBJ2-1; TRBD2 agrees at 12 bases. The CDR3 is cut off 3 residues early in the read; its end comes from the germline J gene. CDR1 is LNHDA, CDR2 SQIVND, per germline (reference sequence). The J segment lost 5 bases and the V segment lost 3 bases, leaving 11 bases of the junction unmatched. The CDR3 extends over 18 amino acids.

As regards this clone: The read finishes 3 residues shy of the CDR3 end, and the germline J gene is used to complete it. J is TRBJ1-4 and V is TRBV7-6; a possible D gene is TRBD1 (6 bases). Germline V gene lookup returns CDR1 SGHVS and CDR2 FNYEAQ. The CDR3 covers 15 residues. Trimming pared 9 bases from V and 8 bases from J, leaving 22 bases between. CDR3 DNA, as far as it was read: TGTGCCAGTTCACTTAGGGGGGGGAACCCCGAAAAA. Amino acids: CASSLRGGNPEK. The whole CDR3 reads CASSLRGGNPEKLFF.

About this clone itself: The read ends 3 residues early relative to the CDR3; the germline J gene fills the gap. The chain combines TRBV7-8 with TRBJ2-1; 8 nucleotides agree with TRBD2. This CDR3 has 15 amino acids. The junction had 5 bases not matched to a gene; V was cut back by 1 base and J by 6 bases. Per germline, CDR1 SGHVS and CDR2 FQNEAQ. The CDR3: CASSLVPGGGNEQFF. The part of the CDR3 DNA that was read is TGTGCCAGCAGCTTAGTGCCGGGGGGGGGCAATGAG.

As regards this clone: Read sequence stops 3 residues before the CDR3 end, and the germline J gene provides the missing end. This chain links TRBV7-3 with TRBJ2-1, with TRBD2 identical over 11 bases. There are 16 residues in the CDR3. CDR1 and CDR2 from the germline V gene are SGHTA and FQGTGA. J lost 7 bases, V lost 0 bases, and 5 bases had no gene match. CDR3 DNA, as far as it was read: TGTGCCAGCAGCTTAACGGCTAGCGGGAGGCTTAATGAG. Its protein is CASSLTASGRLNE. The CDR3 reads in full as CASSLTASGRLNEQFF.

To note about this clone: The CDR3 goes on 3 residues after the read ends, and that part is filled in from the germline J gene. The J gene is TRBJ2-2, the V gene TRBV19; tentative D call: TRBD2 (6 bases). The CDR3 sequence is 17 residues long. V dropped 0 bases and J dropped 5 bases, with 16 bases sitting between them. Germline CDR1 is LNHDA and CDR2 is SQIVND (reference sequence). The CDR3 bases that were read are TGTGCCAGTAGTATAGAGCTAGGCTTGGCGGGAACCGGGGAG. This sequence encodes CASSIELGLAGTGE. The complete CDR3 protein is CASSIELGLAGTGELFF.

A word on this clone: The CDR3 end lies 3 residues beyond the end of the read and is filled in from the germline J gene. This chain links TRBV6-1 with TRBJ2-5, with D hard to call. Germline V lookup: CDR1 MNHNS, CDR2 SASEGT. V lost 4 bases to trimming and J lost 2 bases, with 11 bases between them. The CDR3 loop spans 14 amino acids. CDR3 sequence: CASSGRHVQETQYF. CDR3 DNA, as far as it was read: TGTGCCAGCAGTGGACGACACGTACAAGAGACC.

CDR3 bases read: TGTGCCAGCAGCTCCGGGACAGGGGATGAG. It translates to CASSSGTGDE. The CDR3, in full, reads CASSSGTGDEQFF. This chain joins TRBV11-2 and TRBJ2-1, with 10 positions matching TRBD1. From the germline J gene comes the end of the CDR3, since the read stops 3 residues before it. Trimming removed 4 bases from V and 8 bases from J; junction bases left unmatched: 2. The CDR3 sequence is 13 residues long. CDR1 is SGHAT, CDR2 FQNNGV, per germline.

Of note for this clone: The read terminates 3 residues ahead of where the CDR3 ends, so the germline J gene completes it. This rearrangement joins TRBV5-1 to TRBJ2-7; the match to TRBD1 covers 8 bases. Germline values: CDR1 SGHRS, CDR2 YFSETQ. The CDR3 loop spans 12 amino acids. Trimming removed 5 bases from V and 5 bases from J; junction bases left unmatched: 3. The covered CDR3 bases are TGCGCCAGCAGTTCGGACAGGGACGAG. It encodes CASSSDRDE. The CDR3, in full, reads CASSSDRDEQYF.

Worth noting for this clone: The observed sequence ends 3 residues before the CDR3 terminus, with the missing tail filled in from the germline J gene. The gene calls are TRBV19 and TRBJ1-2; D is perhaps TRBD1 (6 bases). The germline CDR1 and CDR2 sequences are LNHDA and SQIVND (reference sequence). This CDR3 has 12 residues. CDR3 loop: CASSTRGYDYTF. The covered CDR3 bases are TGTGCCAGTAGTACCAGGGGTTACGAC. The complete variable domain, with remaining parts taken from reference TRBV19 and TRBJ1-2, reads DGGITQSPKYLFRKEGQNVTLSCEQNLNHDAMYWYRQDPGQGLRLIYYSQIVNDFQKGDIAEGYSVSREKKESFPLTVTSAQKNPTAFYLCASSTRGYDYTFGSGTRLTVV.

Notes on this clone: The read stops 3 residues short of the end of the CDR3; the missing end is completed from the germline J gene. This chain joins TRBV7-9 and TRBJ2-3, with 9 bases lining up with TRBD1. The CDR3 loop spans 14 amino acids. CDR1 is SEHNR and CDR2 is FQNEAQ in the germline V gene (reference sequence). V gave up 7 bases and J gave up 3 bases; unmatched junction bases: 5. This chain's CDR3 is CASTRDRETDTQYF. The sequenced CDR3 bases are TGTGCCAGCACCCGGGACAGGGAAACAGATACG.

In regard to this clone: The DNA ends 3 residues before the CDR3 does, and the rest of the CDR3 is filled in from the germline J gene. This sequence joins TRBV3-1 (or the pseudogene TRBV3-2) and TRBJ2-3; 13 bases line up with TRBD2. V shed 4 bases and J 3 bases; nucleotides not matched to a gene: 7. This CDR3 has 17 residues. The germline gives CDR1 LGHDT, CDR2 YNNKEL (reference sequence). CDR3 DNA, as far as it was read: TGTGCCAGCAGCCTCGGGACTAGCGGGATGGGGACAGATACG. Its translation: CASSLGTSGMGTDT. The whole CDR3 sequence reads CASSLGTSGMGTDTQYF.

Remarks on this clone: The read ends 3 residues early relative to the CDR3; the germline J gene fills the gap. This sequence joins TRBV5-1 and TRBJ1-2; 9 bases map to TRBD1. Germline CDR1 reads SGHRS; CDR2 reads YFSETQ. The CDR3 covers 14 residues. Unmatched junction bases numbered 9, after V lost 6 bases and J lost 6 bases. The CDR3 region is CASTPGQGLDGYTF. The DNA read from the CDR3 is TGCGCCAGCACTCCGGGACAGGGTTTAGATGGC. Full variable domain (missing parts from reference TRBV5-1 and TRBJ1-2): KAGVTQTPRYLIKTRGQQVTLSCSPISGHRSVSWYQQTPGQGLQFLFEYFSETQRNKGNFPGRFSGRQFSNSRSEMNVSTLELGDSALYLCASTPGQGLDGYTFGSGTRLTVV.

With respect to this clone: The sequenced fragment ends 3 residues before the CDR3 boundary, so the rest is inferred from the germline J gene. Distinct nucleotide sequences in the sample also encode this CDR3. The gene calls are TRBV7-3 and TRBJ1-4; the D gene is possibly TRBD1 (5 bases). Germline V CDR1 and CDR2: SGHTA, FQGTGA. CDR3 length: 15 amino acids. The CDR3 DNA, read in part, is TGTGCCAGCAGCTTAGGCGGGGGTGGGGCCAACGTA. Translating gives CASSLGGGGANV. The whole CDR3 protein is CASSLGGGGANVLFF.